This TCR beta chain derives from a study of T cells of healthy individuals. The CDR3 contains 20 residues. Ten or more counts support this clonotype. TCRdb analysed the 5' RACE reads with MiXCR anew, one entry per CDR3 protein. The sample shows around 79,000 distinct CDR3 sequences, 4% to 5.5% of them seen only once. The sequence was collected from a female donor in good health. This chain connects TRBV21-1 to TRBJ2-6. TRBV21-1 is tagged as a pseudogene. The CDR3 DNA reads TGTGCCAGCAGCAAAGGAACCGGTGTGCCCCGAGCCTCTGGGGCCAACGTCCTGACTTTC. Amino acids: CASSKGTGVPRASGANVLTF.